The 18 T cell receptor beta chains reported below all come from one sample, sequenced in a study of technical replicates of blood from a few donors. Produced via immunoSEQ multiplex PCR; TCRdb's table is partial and in-frame only. The sample records 55,000 to 80,000 clones, 85% to 90% being singletons. Sequences were obtained from PBMCs. The receptors come from a human donor in good health. Some clones in this sample may be carry-over from other donors' samples.

The genes are TRBV11-2 and TRBJ1-1, with a weak D call TRBD1 (6 bases). CDR3 length: 13 residues. The germline V gene has CDR1 SGHAT and CDR2 FQNNGV. Trimming pared 5 bases from V and 1 base from J, leaving 8 bases between. CDR3 coding DNA: TGTGCCAGCAGCCGACAGGAGAACACTGAAGCTTTCTTT. It encodes CASSRQENTEAFF.

The V and J genes are TRBV6-5 and TRBJ1-1, with a weak D call TRBD1 (5 bases). This CDR3 contains 15 residues. CDR1 and CDR2 from the germline V gene are MNHEY and SVGAGI. V was shortened by 6 bases and J by 2 bases, with 16 bases between the two germline ends. The CDR3 loop reads CASSSSGQANTEAFF. DNA of the CDR3: TGTGCCAGCAGCTCGTCAGGACAAGCCAACACTGAAGCTTTCTTT.

This chain connects TRBV4-1 to TRBJ2-4, with a possible D match to TRBD2 (5 bases). The CDR3 length is 15 residues. Germline V gene sequence: CDR1 MGHRA, CDR2 YSYEKL. V was pared by 0 bases and J by 9 bases, with 15 bases between. The CDR3 DNA is TGCGCCAGCAGCCAAGATATCCTGGGTCGGGGCATTCAGTACTTC. This codes for CASSQDILGRGIQYF.

The chain's CDR3 is CASGLVEVRGKGAFF. The CDR3 DNA sequence: TGTGCTAGTGGTTTGGTAGAAGTTAGGGGAAAGGGAGCTTTCTTT. The chain carries TRBV12-5 and TRBJ1-1, with D perhaps TRBD1 (5 bases). The CDR3 runs to 15 residues. V lost 0 bases and J 10 bases, leaving 18 bases between the germline ends. Germline V gene lookup returns CDR1 LGHNT and CDR2 FRNRAP.

This sequence joins TRBV11-1 and TRBJ1-1; no reliable D call. The V end was cut by 2 bases, the J end by 3 bases, with 7 bases between. The CDR3 covers 13 residues. Germline CDR1 SGHAT, CDR2 FQDESV (reference sequence). CDR3 bases: TGTGCCAGCAGCTTATTGGGAGACACTGAAGCTTTCTTT. It codes for CASSLLGDTEAFF.

This clone appeared a single time. CDR3: CASSGELGTGELFF. DNA for the CDR3: TGTGCCAGCAGTGGGGAGCTAGGGACCGGGGAGCTGTTTTTT. The chain is built from TRBV6-1 and TRBJ2-2; perhaps TRBD2 as D (5 bases). The V and J ends lost 4 bases and 5 bases respectively, with 11 bases between them. This CDR3 comprises 14 residues. Per germline, CDR1 MNHNS and CDR2 SASEGT.

J is TRBJ2-1 and V is TRBV7-3, with TRBD2 matching 13 bases. The germline CDR1 and CDR2 sequences are SGHTA and FQGTGA. The CDR3 runs 15 residues. V shed 5 bases and J 7 bases; nucleotides not matched to a gene: 5. The CDR3 loop reads CASSPGLAGKNEQFF. The CDR3 DNA is TGTGCCAGCAGCCCGGGACTAGCGGGAAAAAATGAGCAGTTCTTC.

This clone was counted many times. The V call is TRBV7-9, the J call TRBJ1-2, with 10 bases aligning to TRBD1. V lost 5 bases to trimming and J lost 3 bases; unmatched junction nucleotides: 9. This CDR3 contains 16 residues. CDR1 is SEHNR and CDR2 is FQNEAQ in the germline V gene (reference sequence). The CDR3 reads CASSPLRTGGDYGYTF. The CDR3 nucleotides are TGTGCCAGCAGCCCACTCCGGACAGGGGGTGACTATGGCTACACCTTC.

The V call is TRBV9, the J call TRBJ1-2; 7 bases match TRBD1. J was trimmed by 2 bases and V by 6 bases; bases with no gene match: 7. From germline, CDR1 is SGDLS and CDR2 YYNGEE. The CDR3 is 14 residues long. This CDR3 reads CASTALGGNYGYTF. The CDR3 coding sequence is TGTGCCAGCACCGCCCTAGGGGGCAACTATGGCTACACCTTC.

This sequence joins TRBV7-8 and TRBJ1-5; 7 bases are a match to TRBD1. This CDR3 is 15 amino acids long. CDR1 SGHVS and CDR2 FQNEAQ come from the germline V gene. Germline trimming cut 5 bases from V and 6 bases from J; bases unmatched to any gene: 10. The DNA of the CDR3 is TGTGCCAGCAGCAAAAACCGGGACAGAGGTCAGCCCCAGCATTTT. It is translated as CASSKNRDRGQPQHF.

The chain has TRBV20-1 and TRBJ2-7, with D possibly being TRBD2 (5 bases). The CDR3 totals 11 residues. The V gene's germline CDR1 is DFQATT and CDR2 SNEGSKA (reference sequence). V lost 6 bases to trimming and J lost 3 bases, with 9 bases between them. This CDR3 is CSATGDYEQYF. The CDR3 DNA reads TGCAGTGCGACCGGGGACTACGAGCAGTACTTC.

The chain couples TRBV11-1 to TRBJ2-7, with D tentatively TRBD2 (6 bases). V lost 5 bases and J 2 bases, leaving 28 bases between the germline ends. The CDR3 loop spans 19 amino acids. The germline V gene encodes CDR1 SGHAT and CDR2 FQDESV (reference sequence). The CDR3 DNA follows: TGTGCCAGCAGCGTCCTCCGGGACTCTCGGCCGGGTCTGACCTACGAGCAGTACTTC. This translates into CASSVLRDSRPGLTYEQYF.

The chain is built from TRBV19 and TRBJ2-7; 9 bases line up with TRBD1. The junction had 13 bases not matched to a gene; V was cut back by 5 bases and J by 5 bases. Germline V gene lookup returns CDR1 LNHDA and CDR2 SQIVND (reference sequence). This CDR3 has 16 residues. DNA for the CDR3: TGTGCCAGTAGTCTCGGACAGGGGAATATTCGGCACGAGCAGTACTTC. Amino acid sequence: CASSLGQGNIRHEQYF.

This chain links TRBV6-1 with TRBJ1-2; TRBD1 aligns across 9 bases. The ends lost 1 base at V and 14 bases at J; junction bases unmatched: 8. This CDR3 spans 13 amino acids. Germline lookup yields CDR1 MNHNS and CDR2 SASEGT. DNA for the CDR3: TGTGCCAGCAGTGAAGGAGGGGACAGGGAAGGGACCTTC. It specifies CASSEGGDREGTF.

This chain connects TRBV11-1 to TRBJ2-7; 14 bases align to TRBD2. The CDR3 is made up of 15 amino acids. Germline values: CDR1 SGHAT, CDR2 FQDESV (reference sequence). Trimming removed 5 bases from V and 3 bases from J; junction bases left unmatched: 3. This CDR3 is CASSRLAGGLYEQYF. The CDR3 region has the DNA TGTGCCAGCAGCAGACTAGCGGGGGGGCTCTACGAGCAGTACTTC.

This clone showed up many times. The chain couples TRBV19 to TRBJ2-7; a possible D gene is TRBD2 (7 bases). Per germline, CDR1 LNHDA and CDR2 SQIVND (reference sequence). CDR3 length: 14 amino acids. V was cut by 4 bases and J by 8 bases, with 18 bases left in between. CDR3 sequence (DNA): TGTGCCAGTAGTACCGGACTACCCGGGGGGCAGCAGTACTTC. As protein: CASSTGLPGGQQYF.

The rearrangement uses TRBV7-9 and TRBJ1-3, with D uncertain. Germline V gene sequence: CDR1 SEHNR, CDR2 FQNEAQ (reference sequence). V shed 1 base and J shed 0 bases, with 4 bases lying between them. This CDR3 spans 14 amino acids. The CDR3 protein is CASSLVSSGNTIYF. The CDR3 coding sequence is TGTGCCAGCAGCTTAGTCAGCTCTGGAAACACCATATATTTT. Combining the CDR3 with reference TRBV7-9 and TRBJ1-3 gives the whole variable domain DTGVSQNPRHKITKRGQNVTFRCDPISEHNRLYWYRQTLGQGPEFLTYFQNEAQLEKSRLLSDRFSAERPKGSFSTLEIQRTEQGDSAMYLCASSLVSSGNTIYFGEGSWLTVV.

This rearrangement joins TRBV18 to TRBJ1-6; D is ambiguous. V lost 0 bases and J lost 0, with 15 bases in between. The CDR3 loop spans 19 amino acids. CDR1 is KGHSH, CDR2 LQKENI, per germline. CDR3: CASSPPPLSSSSYNSPLHF. The CDR3 DNA sequence: TGTGCCAGCTCACCACCTCCGCTCTCTAGTAGCTCCTATAATTCACCCCTCCACTTT.